The clone carrying this TCR beta chain came up once. This entry belongs to a study of cytomegalovirus exposure and HLA in healthy donors. Primers included in the PCR were 60 Vbeta and 13 Jbeta primers. Profiling relied on immunoSEQ multiplex PCR, and the TCRdb table lists in-frame clones only, not all of them. The sample has 90,000 to 150,000 clones; 60% to 85% are singletons. There are 16 residues in the CDR3. CDR1 and CDR2 from the germline V gene are SGHAT and FQNNGV. Losses at the gene ends were 5 bases for V and 2 bases for J; bases not matched to a gene: 9. The V call is TRBV11-2, the J call TRBJ2-3; TRBD2 matches at 8 bases. Sequenced material: PBMCs. The TCR was taken from a woman in her 30s in good health and CMV-seropositive. The CDR3 sequence: CASSLGGRGVTDTQYF. The CDR3 DNA reads TGTGCCAGCAGCCTTGGGGGGCGGGGGGTCACAGATACGCAGTATTTT.